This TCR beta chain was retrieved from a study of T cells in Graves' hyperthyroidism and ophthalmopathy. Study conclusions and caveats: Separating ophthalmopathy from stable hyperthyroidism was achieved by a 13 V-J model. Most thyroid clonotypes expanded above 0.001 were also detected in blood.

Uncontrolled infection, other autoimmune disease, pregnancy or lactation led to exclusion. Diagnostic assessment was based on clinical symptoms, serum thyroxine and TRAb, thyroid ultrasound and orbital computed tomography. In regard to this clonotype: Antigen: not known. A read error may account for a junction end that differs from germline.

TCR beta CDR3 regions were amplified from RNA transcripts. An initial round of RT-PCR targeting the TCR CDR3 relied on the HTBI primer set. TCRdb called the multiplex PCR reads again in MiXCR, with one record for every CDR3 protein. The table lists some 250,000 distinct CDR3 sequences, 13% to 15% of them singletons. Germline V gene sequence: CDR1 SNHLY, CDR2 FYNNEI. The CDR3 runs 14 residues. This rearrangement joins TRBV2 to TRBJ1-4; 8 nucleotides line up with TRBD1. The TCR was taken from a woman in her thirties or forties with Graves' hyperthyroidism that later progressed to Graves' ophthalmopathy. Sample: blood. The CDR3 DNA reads TGTGCCAGCAGCGTCGACAGGGGAAATGAAAAACTGCTTTTT. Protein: CASSVDRGNEKLLF.